The entry below gives a single T cell receptor (beta chain) sequence along with its context. This clone was observed a handful of times. Its recognized antigen is unknown. No qualities accompany the bases; no much larger clone lies one base away. The sample belongs to a study of cytomegalovirus exposure and HLA in healthy donors (dated by TCRdb to between 2016 and 2019). Notes on the research overall: An earlier analysis of a few hundred of the donors reported about 300 Gb of sequence data and 117 million unique TCR beta sequences obtained from some 200 million T cells. Four or five DR-DQ haplotypes were handled as single units for association and clustering because linkage in the cohort was strong. The study used immunosequencing to profile the T cell repertoires of several hundred subjects and linked those repertoires to cytomegalovirus serostatus. In a later analysis, previously published TCR beta repertoires from 550 to 750 donors were re-analyzed and high-resolution HLA genotyping was added so that TCR occurrence patterns could be studied. A separate validation cohort of approximately 120 different subjects was used in addition to the approximately 640-subject first cohort. Donor age, sex, ethnicity and CMV serostatus were compiled together with the repertoire data. To predict cytomegalovirus infection status, the study combined high-throughput TCR immunosequencing, statistical association of individual TCRs with disease status, and machine learning. In a later genetic analysis, genome-wide SNP genotypes for about 65% of the roughly 700 donors were used, and that subset was treated as a discovery cohort. All discovery cohort repertoires had been generated on a single sequencing platform. The genetic ancestry cluster associated with self-reported Caucasian donors included over 65% of the approximately 400 genotyped donors. Rather than using new phenotypic data, the later analysis identified candidate immune exposures from TCR beta sequences and from how often those sequences occurred across donors. An earlier analysis of several hundred of the donors applied high-throughput TCR beta sequencing to assess whether each TCR beta V gene segment acted as functional or pseudogenic. HLA typing included class I and class II loci at four-digit resolution. The number of typed donors differed by locus: about 620-640 for A, B, C, DRB1 and DQB1; approximately 520 for DQA1; around 580 for DPA1; and some 470 for DPB1. The aim of the study was to test whether cataloging public T cell receptors could identify signatures of past pathogen exposure. Among over 350 genotyped donors of the cohort, an average of around 240,000 unique TCR beta nucleotide sequences were sequenced per donor, 15% to 20% of them non-productive. About 310 gigabases of sequencing data and 70 million to 85 million unique TCR sequences were included in an early release covering roughly 700 HLA-typed donors.

The method was the immunoSEQ multiplex PCR assay. For the multiplex PCR, a mixture combining 60 forward primers for TCR Vbeta segments and 13 reverse primers for TCR Jbeta segments was used. The CDR3 region of rearranged TCR beta genes was amplified from genomic DNA with a multiplex PCR assay. The amplified TCR beta libraries were sequenced on the Illumina HiSeq System as 87-base-pair reads. Processing in the source paper ran as follows. A later analysis tallied around 87 million unique TCR beta chains across the approximately 670 repertoires, and about 10 million of those chains were shared by two or more donors. To remove PCR and sequencing errors, raw reads were error-corrected and collapsed into unique sequences using a nearest-neighbor algorithm that merged closely related sequences. Alignment of CDR3 sequences to IMGT reference sequences was used to assign V, D and J gene segments. For a sequence to be retained, a match of at least six nucleotides to both a V gene segment and a J gene segment was required. A rearrangement counted as productive if the CDR3 had no stop codons and remained in frame with V and J, and every other rearrangement counted as non-productive. Following IMGT convention, CDR3 was defined as the stretch from the second conserved V-encoded cysteine to the conserved J-encoded phenylalanine. The earlier analysis of 587 of the donors excluded sequences that lacked an unambiguous match to a single V gene segment. In an earlier analysis of almost 600 of the donors, a V segment was called functional when productive rearrangements were above 56.7%, and segregating when the standard deviation between donors exceeded 5%. A statistical classification framework was built to diagnose cytomegalovirus status from the catalog of TCR beta chain sequences. V and J gene assignment, in a later analysis, came from comparing TCR nucleotide sequences with IMGT/GENE-DB human TR gene sequences. Using the TCRdist pipeline, a later analysis assigned CDR3 sequences along with most-parsimonious VDJ recombination scenarios. In a later analysis, each TCR beta chain was defined by its CDR3 amino acid sequence together with its V-gene family, and reads lacking a unique V-gene family were excluded. In a later analysis, 550 to 650 highly shared, low-generation-probability nucleotide sequences were removed to address suspected cross-contamination and a sequencing artifact. For each public chain, a later analysis derived a clonal expansion index from normalized ranks of inferred template counts within each repertoire. Generation probabilities in a later analysis came from a VDJ recombination model fitted to out-of-frame rearrangements, and those results were checked against IGoR. In a later analysis, TCR-TCR, TCR-HLA and TCR-CMV co-occurrence was scored with hypergeometric tests, and a repertoire-size bias correction was applied to TCR pairs. False discovery rates were estimated in a later analysis by permuting HLA or CMV assignments 20 times. In a later analysis, co-occurring TCRs were grouped using DBSCAN, with TCRdist sequence similarity added in when clustering inside HLA-allele-positive subsets. For co-occurrence clustering, repertoires with fewer than 30,000 or more than 120,000 public chains were excluded, along with a handful of repertoires with anomalous nucleotide sharing. TCRdb took this table from immuneACCESS and kept in-frame rearrangements with V and J called. Such tables lack part of the clones; where checked against another copy, unresolved V genes explain under half of the gap, and the rest is unexplained. V and J calls and clone size come straight from that table; D and trimming were deduced from the DNA. The sample records 180,000 or so clones, roughly four fifths of which are singletons. The leading ten clones occupy 0.7% to 0.85% of the sample.

The cohort consisted of 650 to 700 healthy bone marrow donors. Cohort members were all nominally healthy when sampled, although unrecorded immune exposures were likely present. The donor tested CMV seronegative, placing the donor among the approximately 400 seronegative members of the cohort. A peripheral blood sample was collected from each donor, and TCR beta sequencing was performed on peripheral blood mononuclear cells. Genomic DNA extraction from the blood cell samples was performed with the Qiagen DNeasy Blood Extraction Kit. Beyond this particular receptor, the publication reports: According to the authors, the approach could potentially be generalized to other disease states and immunological phenotypes. Most CMV-associated TCR beta chains appeared to be HLA-restricted in a later analysis, and the HLA associations seemed to be driven largely by CMV exposure. Because the 87-base-pair reads could not distinguish some IMGT-functional V segments, including TRBV6-2 and TRBV6-3, those segments were excluded. Only TCR beta chains were sequenced in this cohort, and the absence of alpha or paired-chain data limited detectable features. Compared with the approximately 720-donor mean, donors in an Asian-associated ancestry cluster had fewer N-insertions in productive TCRs, according to a later genetic analysis. In a later genetic analysis, a missense DCLRE1C variant was associated with V-gene and J-gene trimming of TCR beta chains, and the association was replicated in an independent cohort. A later analysis found that HLA-associated TCR beta chains were more clonally expanded and had lower generation probabilities than equally common non-associated chains. The study listed 150 to 200 TCR beta chains as associated with cytomegalovirus. According to a later analysis, parvovirus B19, influenza, CMV and Epstein-Barr virus appeared linked to several top co-occurrence clusters. In vitro tests confirmed that a few of the cytomegalovirus-associated TCR beta chains recognize cytomegalovirus antigens. Correlated functional status among segregating V segments might be attributable to linkage disequilibrium, but an unknown experimental factor could not be ruled out. Broadly in line with IMGT annotations, most TCR beta V segments showed up in productive rearrangements about 87% or about 30% of the time in an earlier analysis of approximately 640 of the donors. Because HLA typing was missing for some donors at each locus, association tests included only the typed subset. Most TCR sequences were seen in very few donors, while some public TCRs were found in many individuals. A further reported finding was that TCR beta sequences accurately predicted the HLA-A and HLA-B alleles for most subjects in the first cohort. For the cohort, immune exposure information was limited to CMV serostatus. When HLA alleles, especially DR and DQ, strongly co-occurred, TCR associations were difficult to assign to individual alleles. A later analysis associated roughly 17,000 TCR beta sequences with specific HLA alleles at a false discovery rate of 0.05. Roughly uniform sequencing depth across donors was assumed in presence/absence analyses, although this assumption may not hold. The sequencing pipeline was judged likely to have produced a cluster of highly shared sequence variants as a technical artifact. Some 16 rarely observed V segments, including chromosome 9 orphons, were excluded from the earlier analysis of about 500 of the donors because counts were too low. The classifier was reported to diagnose cytomegalovirus status with high specificity and sensitivity in both the original cohort and the validation cohort. According to a later analysis, TCR association rates differed among HLA loci, with DRB1 alleles showing the most associated TCRs and HLA-C alleles showing the fewest.

From a lookup of the germline V gene, CDR1 and CDR2 are MNHEY and SVGAGI. The CDR3, from cysteine to phenylalanine, totals 14 residues. Only the CDR3 DNA stays, 42 bases, in frame from base 1. V loses 7 bases at its end and J loses 5 bases; junction bases beyond the gene matches: 10. The sequence was collected from a female donor in good health and CMV-seronegative. In this chain, TRBV6-5 is recombined with TRBJ2-5; TRBD2 fits 7 bases in the junction. Sequenced material: PBMCs. The CDR3 in this case is CASTIGGEDETQYF. Here is the DNA: TGTGCCAGCACCATTGGGGGGGAGGACGAGACCCAGTACTTC.